The clone carrying this T cell receptor (beta chain) was seen once. Random hexamers were used to reverse transcribe roughly 0.5 to 1 ug of RNA. MiXCR, run by TCRdb on the immunoSEQ multiplex PCR reads, gives a single entry per CDR3 protein. The top ten hold 0.099% of the sample, which has roughly 200,000 distinct CDR3 sequences, just under 95% seen once. The data are from a study of CD8 T cells in Susac syndrome. The CDR3 sequence is 15 residues long. Germline V gene lookup returns CDR1 LGHDT and CDR2 YNNKEL (reference sequence). With 4 bases clipped from V and 4 bases from J, the junction kept 7 bases outside the gene matches.

The source material was CD4+ T cells from PBMCs. The receptor's source is a human donor with Susac syndrome. The chain couples TRBV3-1 to TRBJ2-7; 10 bases agree with TRBD2. The CDR3 DNA sequence: TGTGCCAGCAGCCCTGGGGCTAGCGGGGGTTACGAGCAGTACTTC. Translation: CASSPGASGGYEQYF.